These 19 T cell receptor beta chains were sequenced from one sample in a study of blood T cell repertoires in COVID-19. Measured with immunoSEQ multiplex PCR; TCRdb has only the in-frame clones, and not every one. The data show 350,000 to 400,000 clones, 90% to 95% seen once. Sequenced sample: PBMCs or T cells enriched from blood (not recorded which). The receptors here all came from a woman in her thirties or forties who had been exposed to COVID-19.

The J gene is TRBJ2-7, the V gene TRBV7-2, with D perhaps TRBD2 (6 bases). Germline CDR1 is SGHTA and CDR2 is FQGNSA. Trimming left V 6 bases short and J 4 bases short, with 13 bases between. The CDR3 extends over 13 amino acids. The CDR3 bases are TGTGCCAGCAGTCGGGACTCGAATTACGAGCAGTACTTC. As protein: CASSRDSNYEQYF.

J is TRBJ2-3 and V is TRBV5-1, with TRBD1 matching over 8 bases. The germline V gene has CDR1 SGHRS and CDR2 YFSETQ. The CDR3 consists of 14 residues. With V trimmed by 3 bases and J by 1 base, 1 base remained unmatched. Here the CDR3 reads CASSWGQGTDTQYF. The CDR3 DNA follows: TGCGCCAGCAGCTGGGGACAGGGCACAGATACGCAGTATTTT.

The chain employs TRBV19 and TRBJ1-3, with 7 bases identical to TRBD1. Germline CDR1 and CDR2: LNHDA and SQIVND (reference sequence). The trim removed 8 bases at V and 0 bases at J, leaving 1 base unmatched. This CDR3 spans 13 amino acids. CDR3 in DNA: TGTGCCAGTGGGACAGCCTCTGGAAACACCATATATTTT. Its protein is CASGTASGNTIYF.

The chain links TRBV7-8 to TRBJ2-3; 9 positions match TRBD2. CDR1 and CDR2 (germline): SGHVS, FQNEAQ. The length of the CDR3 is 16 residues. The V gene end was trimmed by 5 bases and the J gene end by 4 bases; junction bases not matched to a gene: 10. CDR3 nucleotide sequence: TGTGCCAGCAGCCCGAGACTAGCGGCGGTAGCAGATACGCAGTATTTT. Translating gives CASSPRLAAVADTQYF.

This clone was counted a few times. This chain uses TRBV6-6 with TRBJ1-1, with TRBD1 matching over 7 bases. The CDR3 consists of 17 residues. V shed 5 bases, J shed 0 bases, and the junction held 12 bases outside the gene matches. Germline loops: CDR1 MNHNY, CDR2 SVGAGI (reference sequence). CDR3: CASSRHRGISMNTEAFF. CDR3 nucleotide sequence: TGTGCCAGCAGTCGACACAGGGGCATAAGCATGAACACTGAAGCTTTCTTT.

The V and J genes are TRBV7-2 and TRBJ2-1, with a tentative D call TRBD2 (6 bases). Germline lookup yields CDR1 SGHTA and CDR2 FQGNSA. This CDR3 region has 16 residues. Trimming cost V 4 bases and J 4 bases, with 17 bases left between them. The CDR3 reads CASSSRGVGGYNEQFF. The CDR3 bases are TGTGCCAGCAGCTCCCGAGGAGTGGGGGGATACAATGAGCAGTTCTTC.

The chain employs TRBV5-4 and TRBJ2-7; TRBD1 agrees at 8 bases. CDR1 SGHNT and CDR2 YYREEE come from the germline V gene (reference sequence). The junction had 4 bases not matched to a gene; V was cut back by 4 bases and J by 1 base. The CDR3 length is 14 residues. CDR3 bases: TGTGCCAGCAGCGACCGGGACAGGTCCTACGAGCAGTACTTC. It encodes CASSDRDRSYEQYF.

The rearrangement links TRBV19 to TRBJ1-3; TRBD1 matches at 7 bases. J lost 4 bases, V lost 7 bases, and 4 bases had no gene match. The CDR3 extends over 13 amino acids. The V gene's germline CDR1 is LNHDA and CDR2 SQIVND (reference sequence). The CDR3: CASKDRSGNTIYF. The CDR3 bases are TGTGCCAGTAAGGACAGGTCAGGAAACACCATATATTTT.

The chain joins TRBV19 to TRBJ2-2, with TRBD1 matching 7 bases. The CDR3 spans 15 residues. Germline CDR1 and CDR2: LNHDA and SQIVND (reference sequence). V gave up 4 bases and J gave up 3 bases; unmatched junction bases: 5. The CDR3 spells CASSKLDRDTGELFF. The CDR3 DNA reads TGTGCCAGTAGTAAACTAGACAGGGACACCGGGGAGCTGTTTTTT. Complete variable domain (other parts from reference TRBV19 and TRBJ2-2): DGGITQSPKYLFRKEGQNVTLSCEQNLNHDAMYWYRQDPGQGLRLIYYSQIVNDFQKGDIAEGYSVSREKKESFPLTVTSAQKNPTAFYLCASSKLDRDTGELFFGEGSRLTVL.

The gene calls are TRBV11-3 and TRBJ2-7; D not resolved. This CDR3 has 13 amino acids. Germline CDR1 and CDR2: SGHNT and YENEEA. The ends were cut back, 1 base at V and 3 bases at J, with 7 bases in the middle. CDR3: CASSLVLNYEQYF. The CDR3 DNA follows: TGTGCCAGCAGCTTAGTATTAAACTACGAGCAGTACTTC.

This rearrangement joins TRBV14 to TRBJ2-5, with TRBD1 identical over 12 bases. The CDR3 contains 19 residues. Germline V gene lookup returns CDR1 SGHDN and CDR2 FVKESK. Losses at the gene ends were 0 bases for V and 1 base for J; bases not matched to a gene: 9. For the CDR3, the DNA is TGTGCCAGCAGCCAAGATCTCTTCCGGGGACAGGGGGCCCAAGAGACCCAGTACTTC. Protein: CASSQDLFRGQGAQETQYF. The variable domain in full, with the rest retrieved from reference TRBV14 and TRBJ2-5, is EAGVTQFPSHSVIEKGQTVTLRCDPISGHDNLYWYRRVMGKEIKFLLHFVKESKQDESGMPNNRFLAERTGGTYSTLKVQPAELEDSGVYFCASSQDLFRGQGAQETQYFGPGTRLLVL.

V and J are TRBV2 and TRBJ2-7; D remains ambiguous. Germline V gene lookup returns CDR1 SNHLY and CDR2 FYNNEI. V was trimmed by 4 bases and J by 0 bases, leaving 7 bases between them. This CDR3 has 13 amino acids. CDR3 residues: CASSGVSSYEQYF. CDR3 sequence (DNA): TGTGCCAGCAGTGGTGTCAGCTCCTACGAGCAGTACTTC.

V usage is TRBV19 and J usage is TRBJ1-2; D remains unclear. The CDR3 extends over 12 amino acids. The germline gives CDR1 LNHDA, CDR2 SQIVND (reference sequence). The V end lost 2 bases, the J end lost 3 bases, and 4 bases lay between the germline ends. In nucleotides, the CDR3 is TGTGCCAGTAGTATACCTTACTATGGCTACACCTTC. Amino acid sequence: CASSIPYYGYTF.

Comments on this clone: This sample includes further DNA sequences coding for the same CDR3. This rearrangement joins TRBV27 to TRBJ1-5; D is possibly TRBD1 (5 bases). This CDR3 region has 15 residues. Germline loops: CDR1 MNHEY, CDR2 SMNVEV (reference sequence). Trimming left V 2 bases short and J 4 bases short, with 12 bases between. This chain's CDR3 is CASSLGQGSNQPQHF. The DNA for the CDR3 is TGTGCCAGCAGTTTAGGGCAGGGCTCGAATCAGCCCCAGCATTTT.

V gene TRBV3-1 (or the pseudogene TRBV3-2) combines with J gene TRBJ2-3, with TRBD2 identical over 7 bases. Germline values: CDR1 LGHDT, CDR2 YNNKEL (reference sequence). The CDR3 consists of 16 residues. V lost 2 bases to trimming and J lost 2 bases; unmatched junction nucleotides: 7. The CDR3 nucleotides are TGTGCCAGCAGCCAATCCGGGACTATCATCACAGATACGCAGTATTTT. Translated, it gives CASSQSGTIITDTQYF.

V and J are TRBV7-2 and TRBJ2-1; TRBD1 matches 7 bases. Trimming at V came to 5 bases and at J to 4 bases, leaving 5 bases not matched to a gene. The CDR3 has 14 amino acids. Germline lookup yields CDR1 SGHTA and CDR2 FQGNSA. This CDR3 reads CASSPGQTYNEQFF. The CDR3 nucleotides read TGTGCCAGCAGCCCGGGACAGACTTACAATGAGCAGTTCTTC.

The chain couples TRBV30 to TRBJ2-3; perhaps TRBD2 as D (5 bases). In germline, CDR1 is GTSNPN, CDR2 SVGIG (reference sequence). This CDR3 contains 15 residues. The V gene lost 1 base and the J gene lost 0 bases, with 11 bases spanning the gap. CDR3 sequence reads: CAWSGHSVSTDTQYF. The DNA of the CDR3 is TGTGCCTGGAGTGGACATAGCGTGAGCACAGATACGCAGTATTTT.

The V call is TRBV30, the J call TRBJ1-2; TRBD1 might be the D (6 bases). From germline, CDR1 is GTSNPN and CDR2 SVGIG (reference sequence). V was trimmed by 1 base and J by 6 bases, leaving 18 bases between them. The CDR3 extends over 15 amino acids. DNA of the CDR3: TGTGCCTGGAGTGGACAGGTGTATATGGGCAATGGCTACACCTTC. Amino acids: CAWSGQVYMGNGYTF. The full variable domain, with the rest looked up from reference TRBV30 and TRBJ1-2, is SQTIHQWPATLVQPVGSPLSLECTVEGTSNPNLYWYRQAAGRGLQLLFYSVGIGQISSEVPQNLSASRPQDRQFILSSKKLLLSDSGFYLCAWSGQVYMGNGYTFGSGTRLTVV.

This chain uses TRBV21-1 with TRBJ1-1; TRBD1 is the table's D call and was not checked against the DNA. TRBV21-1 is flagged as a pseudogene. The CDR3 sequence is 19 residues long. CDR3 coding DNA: TGTGCCAGCAGCAAAGATCCCGGACAGGCAAAAAAATTCGCGACTGAAGCTTTCTTT. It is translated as CASSKDPGQAKKFATEAFF.